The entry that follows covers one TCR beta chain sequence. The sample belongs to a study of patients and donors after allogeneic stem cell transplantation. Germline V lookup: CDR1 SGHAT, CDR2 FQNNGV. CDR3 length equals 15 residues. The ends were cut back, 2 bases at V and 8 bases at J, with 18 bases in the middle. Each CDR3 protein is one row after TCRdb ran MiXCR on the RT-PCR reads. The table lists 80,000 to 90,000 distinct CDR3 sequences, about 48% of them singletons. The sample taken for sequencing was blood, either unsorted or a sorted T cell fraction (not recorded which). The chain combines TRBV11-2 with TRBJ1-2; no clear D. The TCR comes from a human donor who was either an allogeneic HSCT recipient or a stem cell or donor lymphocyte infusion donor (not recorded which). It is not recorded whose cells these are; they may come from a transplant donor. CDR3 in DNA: TGTGCCAGCAGCTTACCAGAGGGCTTCGTACGGGGCTACACCTTC. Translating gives CASSLPEGFVRGYTF.